A selection of T cell receptor beta chains follows, all from one sample in a study of T-cell memory formation after mild COVID-19. TCRdb re-analysed the 5' RACE reads in MiXCR, keeping a single row per CDR3 protein. The sample carries 190,000 or so distinct CDR3 sequences, around a fifth recorded once. Input material: PBMCs or a T cell subset sorted from them (not recorded which). Every receptor here comes from an adult woman who had mild COVID-19 (a few samples of this study predate the infection). Cell type and time point are not known. The CDR3 runs from the conserved cysteine through the conserved F or W. The D gene is left open where the match is weak. Expanded clones are given a class, and other clones once, few, many or no size at all.

j_gene | v_gene | abundance | d_gene | CDR3aa | CDR3nt
TRBJ2-7 | TRBV12-3/TRBV12-4 | many | TRBD2 | CASSSGLAGYEQYF | TGTGCCAGCAGTTCGGGACTAGCGGGCTACGAGCAGTACTTC
TRBJ2-7 | TRBV5-1 | NA | TRBD2 | CASSWGLAGGEQYF | TGCGCCAGCAGCTGGGGGCTAGCGGGAGGCGAGCAGTACTTC
TRBJ1-1 | TRBV6-2/TRBV6-3 | NA | NA | CASSTRQAEAFF | TGTGCCAGCAGTACACGACAGGCCGAAGCTTTCTTT
TRBJ2-2 | TRBV29-1 | few | TRBD2 | CSVEDRGSGRWANTGELFF | TGCAGCGTTGAAGATCGCGGTAGCGGGAGGTGGGCGAACACCGGGGAGCTGTTTTTT
TRBJ2-3 | TRBV6-1 | few | TRBD2 | CASSFSPVSGGATSLMDTQYF | TGTGCCAGCAGTTTTTCTCCGGTCAGCGGGGGGGCCACGTCCCTAATGGATACGCAGTATTTT
TRBJ2-7 | TRBV19 | few | TRBD2 | CASSRGGSYEQYF | TGTGCCAGTAGCCGGGGCGGGAGCTACGAGCAGTACTTC
TRBJ1-2 | TRBV30 | few | TRBD1 | CAWSTQGGLGYGYTF | TGTGCCTGGAGTACCCAGGGGGGGCTTGGCTATGGCTACACCTTC
TRBJ2-7 | TRBV5-5 | NA | NA | CASSSLYEQYF | TGTGCCAGCAGCTCTCTATACGAGCAGTACTTC
TRBJ2-1 | TRBV5-6 | NA | TRBD2 | CASSLLAESYNEQFF | TGTGCCAGCAGCTTACTAGCGGAGTCCTACAATGAGCAGTTCTTC
TRBJ1-3 | TRBV29-1 | NA | NA | CSVEDPDKYSGNTIYF | TGCAGCGTTGAAGATCCCGACAAGTACTCTGGAAACACCATATATTTT
TRBJ1-3 | TRBV18 | NA | TRBD1 | CASSRQGAAGNTIYF | TGTGCCAGCTCACGACAGGGGGCAGCTGGAAACACCATATATTTT
TRBJ2-2 | TRBV12-3/TRBV12-4 | NA | NA | CASSRHRENTGELFF | TGTGCCAGCAGCCGCCACAGGGAGAACACCGGGGAGCTGTTTTTT
TRBJ2-5 | TRBV5-1 | many | NA | CASSLAPVGELETQYF | TGCGCCAGCAGCTTGGCGCCAGTTGGGGAGCTCGAGACCCAGTACTTC
TRBJ2-7 | TRBV9 | NA | NA | CASSASGTPYEQYF | TGTGCCAGCAGCGCGTCCGGGACCCCGTACGAGCAGTACTTC